The following is a T cell receptor beta chain sequence with its context. The antigen is not known. A much larger clone lies one base from this, so it may be a read error. V was shortened by 7 bases and J by 4 bases, with 14 bases between the two germline ends. Germline V gene lookup returns CDR1 DFQATT and CDR2 SNEGSKA (reference sequence). The CDR3 spans 13 residues. The record originates from a study of blood T cells in healthy people across ages. Study context: There was about one barcoded beta molecule captured by template switching per two T cells. Study observations and caveats: Both higher diversity and more naive CD4+ cells marked long-lived donors when set against aged donors.

Together with a sample-barcoded 5' primer, a J-beta primer mix was included in a second PCR lasting about 7 to 12 cycles. Template switching added a 12-random-nucleotide identifier to every cDNA molecule. TCRdb recomputed calls from the 5' RACE reads with MiXCR, one row per CDR3 protein. The sample holds under 1,000,000 distinct CDR3 sequences, 46% seen once. Sequencing was carried out using blood. The receptor's source is a man older than 75 in good health. The J gene is TRBJ2-1, the V gene TRBV20-1; tentatively, D is TRBD2 (6 bases). The CDR3 region has the DNA TGCAGTGGCCGGCCTAGCGCTTACAATGAGCAGTTCTTC. This codes for CSGRPSAYNEQFF.